Below are 24 T cell receptor beta chains sequenced from a single sample in a study of CD8 T cells in ankylosing spondylitis. No antigen has been identified for these receptors. General study points: There was a TCR beta motif, made of 7 to 9 highly homologous variants, that appeared characteristic of ankylosing spondylitis blood.

TCRdb ran MiXCR on the 5' RACE reads and lists one entry per CDR3 protein. This sample has around 490,000 distinct CDR3 sequences, with 5.3% found just once. Specimen: blood, either unsorted or a sorted T cell fraction (not recorded which). Receptors were obtained from a male donor with ankylosing spondylitis.

This clonotype has a count of ten or more. The chain recombines TRBV5-1 with TRBJ1-2; D is uncertain. V was trimmed by 0 bases and J by 6 bases, leaving 9 bases between them. The V gene's germline CDR1 is SGHRS and CDR2 YFSETQ. The CDR3 has 13 amino acids. The CDR3 reads CASSLAGLDGYTF. The CDR3 DNA is TGCGCCAGCAGCTTGGCCGGGTTGGATGGCTACACCTTC.

This clonotype was counted at least ten times. This sequence joins TRBV10-3 and TRBJ1-2; no clear D gene. The CDR3 has 13 residues. Trimming took 3 bases from V and 1 from J, leaving 6 bases between them. Germline V CDR1 and CDR2: ENHRY, SYGVKD. Here the CDR3 DNA reads TGTGCCATCAGTGACGGCGGTAACTATGGCTACACCTTC. Its translation: CAISDGGNYGYTF.

This clonotype came up many times. The genes are TRBV3-1 and TRBJ2-7; D unclear. This CDR3 spans 13 amino acids. Germline V gene data show CDR1 as LGHDT and CDR2 as YNNKEL (reference sequence). Deletions cut 4 bases from V and 2 bases from J, with 9 bases between. The CDR3 here is CASSLQATYEQYF. The CDR3 DNA follows: TGTGCCAGCAGCCTGCAGGCAACCTACGAGCAGTACTTC.

This clonotype was seen many times. The chain carries TRBV28 and TRBJ2-1, with TRBD2 matching over 11 bases. Germline CDR1 MDHEN, CDR2 SYDVKM. This CDR3 is 14 amino acids long. The junction had 5 bases not matched to a gene; V was cut back by 5 bases and J by 8 bases. The CDR3 DNA reads TGTGCCAGCAGTGTAGCGGGAGGGATCTATGAGCAGTTCTTC. Its translation is CASSVAGGIYEQFF.

The chain links TRBV7-2 to TRBJ2-3; D remains unclear. CDR1 and CDR2 (germline): SGHTA, FQGNSA. Trimming stripped 5 bases from V and 1 base from J, with 10 bases between. The CDR3 runs to 14 residues. The CDR3 nucleotides are TGTGCCAGCAGCCAATACCAAGGCACAGATACGCAGTATTTT. Translated: CASSQYQGTDTQYF.

This sequence joins TRBV6-1 and TRBJ1-2; 11 bases line up with TRBD1. The CDR3 sequence is 15 residues long. Losses at the gene ends were 5 bases for V and 4 bases for J; bases not matched to a gene: 6. Germline values: CDR1 MNHNS, CDR2 SASEGT. The CDR3 nucleotides are TGTGCCAGCAGTCGGACAGGGGGCGCGGGCTATGGCTACACCTTC. Translation gives CASSRTGGAGYGYTF.

The chain links TRBV6-5 to TRBJ2-1; a weak D match, TRBD2 (5 bases). The CDR3 covers 15 residues. V was pared by 1 base and J by 2 bases, with 9 bases between. CDR1 MNHEY and CDR2 SVGAGI come from the germline V gene. The CDR3 reads CASSYWRAAYNEQFF. CDR3 DNA: TGTGCCAGCAGTTACTGGCGGGCTGCCTACAATGAGCAGTTCTTC.

This sequence joins TRBV5-4 and TRBJ2-3, with TRBD2 matching 9 bases. The CDR3 contains 16 residues. Trimming took 1 base from V and 4 from J; bases not matched to a gene: 7. Germline V gene data show CDR1 as SGHNT and CDR2 as YYREEE (reference sequence). The DNA for the CDR3 is TGTGCCAGCAGCTTGTTTGGCGGGGGGGCCGCAGATACGCAGTATTTT. Residues: CASSLFGGGAADTQYF.

In this sample, this clonotype turned up a few times. The gene calls are TRBV12-3 or TRBV12-4 and TRBJ1-5; the D gene is possibly TRBD1 (5 bases). Trimming took 7 bases from V and 0 from J, leaving 19 bases between them. The length of the CDR3 is 17 residues. CDR3 amino acids: CASTRGQRVYSNQPQHF. The CDR3 nucleotides read TGTGCCAGCACGAGGGGCCAAAGGGTGTATAGCAATCAGCCCCAGCATTTT.

This clonotype showed up many times. The V and J genes are TRBV5-1 and TRBJ2-1, with TRBD1 matching 8 bases. CDR1 and CDR2 (germline): SGHRS, YFSETQ. The CDR3 spans 18 residues. The V segment lost 4 bases and the J segment 0 bases; nucleotides outside the gene matches: 12. CDR3 sequence: CASSPRGQEMSSYNEQFF. The CDR3 bases are TGCGCCAGCAGCCCCCGGGGACAGGAGATGAGCTCCTACAATGAGCAGTTCTTC.

This clonotype was detected ten times or more. The rearrangement links TRBV4-1 to TRBJ2-1; no definite D call. The ends were cut back, 0 bases at V and 0 bases at J, with 9 bases in the middle. CDR1 and CDR2 from the germline V gene are MGHRA and YSYEKL. The CDR3 totals 16 residues. In DNA, the CDR3 is TGCGCCAGCAGCCAAGATTCCCACTTCTCCTACAATGAGCAGTTCTTC. This sequence encodes CASSQDSHFSYNEQFF.

The V gene is TRBV30, the J gene TRBJ2-2; 8 positions match TRBD1. The CDR3 is 14 amino acids. V lost 4 bases and J lost 7; bases outside the gene matches: 8. Germline values: CDR1 GTSNPN, CDR2 SVGIG (reference sequence). CDR3 in DNA: TGTGCCTGGAAGAGTCGACAGGGGAACGGGGAGCTGTTTTTT. Translating it yields CAWKSRQGNGELFF. Together with reference TRBV30 and TRBJ2-2, the CDR3 gives the full variable domain: SQTIHQWPATLVQPVGSPLSLECTVEGTSNPNLYWYRQAAGRGLQLLFYSVGIGQISSEVPQNLSASRPQDRQFILSSKKLLLSDSGFYLCAWKSRQGNGELFFGEGSRLTVL.

This clonotype was detected many times. The V and J genes are TRBV9 and TRBJ1-6, with D hard to call. This CDR3 is built from 13 residues. Germline lookup yields CDR1 SGDLS and CDR2 YYNGEE. Trimming removed 0 bases at V and 10 bases at J, with 8 bases between. CDR3 DNA: TGTGCCAGCAGCGTAGAACAGAGATCACCCCTCCACTTT. Its protein product is CASSVEQRSPLHF.

This clonotype was detected ten times or more. The genes are TRBV13 and TRBJ2-3; a possible D gene is TRBD2 (5 bases). The V gene's germline CDR1 is PRHDT and CDR2 FYEKMQ (reference sequence). The CDR3 has 13 residues. Trimming removed 0 bases at V and 7 bases at J, with 8 bases between. This chain's CDR3 is CASSLGREYTQYF. The CDR3 bases are TGTGCCAGCAGCTTAGGGAGGGAGTATACGCAGTATTTT.

This clonotype was counted between two and nine times. CDR3 nucleotide sequence: TGTGCCAGCAGCCCCCCAGGGTCTTATTCCTACGAGCAGTACTTC. Its translation is CASSPPGSYSYEQYF. The gene calls are TRBV7-8 and TRBJ2-7; tentative D call: TRBD1 (5 bases). The CDR3 has 15 amino acids. The ends were cut back, 5 bases at V and 1 base at J, with 15 bases in the middle. Germline CDR1 and CDR2: SGHVS and FQNEAQ.

This clonotype was seen ten or more times. The chain employs TRBV20-1 and TRBJ1-5; D remains unclear. Germline lookup yields CDR1 DFQATT and CDR2 SNEGSKA (reference sequence). V gave up 5 bases and J gave up 7 bases, with 12 bases separating them. This CDR3 contains 12 residues. The CDR3 nucleotides read TGCAGTGCTGACCTCATTAGGCAGCCCCAGCATTTT. Its translation is CSADLIRQPQHF.

This clonotype was observed at least ten times. The chain combines TRBV10-3 with TRBJ2-7, with D possibly matching TRBD2 (6 bases). V shed 3 bases and J shed 1 base, with 10 bases lying between them. The germline V gene encodes CDR1 ENHRY and CDR2 SYGVKD. The CDR3 is 14 residues long. DNA of the CDR3: TGTGCCATCAGTGAAAGAGGAGGGTCCTACGAGCAGTACTTC. Its protein product is CAISERGGSYEQYF.

This clonotype was observed at least ten times. The chain has TRBV10-3 and TRBJ2-1; tentative D call: TRBD2 (6 bases). Germline V gene sequence: CDR1 ENHRY, CDR2 SYGVKD. V was shortened by 7 bases and J by 8 bases, with 24 bases between the two germline ends. The CDR3 loop spans 16 amino acids. Here the CDR3 reads CAINVNDLVGLHEQFF. The CDR3 nucleotides are TGTGCCATCAACGTCAACGACCTAGTGGGACTCCATGAGCAGTTCTTC.

This clonotype has ten or more counts. The rearrangement joins TRBV11-1 to TRBJ2-1; 8 positions agree with TRBD1. The CDR3 totals 19 residues. V trimming: 4 bases; J trimming: 0 bases; junction bases outside the gene matches: 14. Germline-derived CDR1 and CDR2 are SGHAT and FQDESV (reference sequence). The CDR3 DNA follows: TGTGCCAGCAGCTCGACCAGGGGGCTGAATGACCGCTCCTACAATGAGCAGTTCTTC. Its translation is CASSSTRGLNDRSYNEQFF.

A few counts support this clonotype. The chain joins TRBV7-2 to TRBJ2-2; TRBD1 is a possible D gene (5 bases). Per germline, CDR1 SGHTA and CDR2 FQGNSA. This CDR3 region has 15 residues. Trimming stripped 5 bases from V and 3 bases from J, with 13 bases between. The CDR3 DNA reads TGTGCCAGCAGCCCAGGAACAGGATACACCGGGGAGCTGTTTTTT. It codes for CASSPGTGYTGELFF.

This clonotype was seen at least ten times. The J gene is TRBJ2-1, the V gene TRBV28; D is uncertain. Trimming took 8 bases from V and 5 from J, leaving 4 bases between them. This CDR3 comprises 10 residues. The V gene's germline CDR1 is MDHEN and CDR2 SYDVKM. The DNA of the CDR3 is TGTGCCAGCTGTCACAATGAGCAGTTCTTC. This gives the protein CASCHNEQFF.

At least ten counts were recorded for this clonotype. The chain combines TRBV27 with TRBJ1-2; weak D call: TRBD1 (5 bases). V shed 2 bases and J shed 6 bases, with 10 bases lying between them. The CDR3 consists of 13 residues. Per the germline V gene, CDR1 is MNHEY and CDR2 is SMNVEV (reference sequence). The CDR3 DNA reads as TGTGCCAGCAGTTTAACCGGGACCCATGGCTACACCTTC. Its translation is CASSLTGTHGYTF.

This clonotype was observed many times. The chain couples TRBV5-1 to TRBJ2-3, with 10 bases lining up with TRBD2. J lost 2 bases, V lost 4 bases, and 4 bases had no gene match. The CDR3 loop spans 15 amino acids. Germline lookup yields CDR1 SGHRS and CDR2 YFSETQ. The CDR3 DNA reads TGCGCCAGCAGCCGGCTAGCGGGGGCCACAGATACGCAGTATTTT. Translating it yields CASSRLAGATDTQYF.

This sequence joins TRBV19 and TRBJ2-2; D perhaps matches TRBD2 (5 bases). CDR1 and CDR2 (germline): LNHDA, SQIVND (reference sequence). V lost 3 bases, J lost 6 bases, and 8 bases lay in between. CDR3 size: 13 residues. CDR3 in DNA: TGTGCCAGTAGTATGGCGGGTTCCGGGGAGCTGTTTTTT. This encodes CASSMAGSGELFF.